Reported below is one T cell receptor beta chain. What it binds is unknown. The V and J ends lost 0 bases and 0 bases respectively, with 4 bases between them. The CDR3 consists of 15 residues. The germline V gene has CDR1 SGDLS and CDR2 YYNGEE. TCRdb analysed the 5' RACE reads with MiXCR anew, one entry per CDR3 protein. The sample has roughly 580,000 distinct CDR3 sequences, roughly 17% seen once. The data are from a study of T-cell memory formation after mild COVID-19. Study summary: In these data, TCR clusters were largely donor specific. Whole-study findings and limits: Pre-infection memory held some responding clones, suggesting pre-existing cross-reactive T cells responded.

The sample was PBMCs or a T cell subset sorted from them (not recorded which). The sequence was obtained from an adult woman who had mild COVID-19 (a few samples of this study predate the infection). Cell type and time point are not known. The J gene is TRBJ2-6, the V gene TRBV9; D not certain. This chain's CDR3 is CASSVGSSGANVLTF. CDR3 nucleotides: TGTGCCAGCAGCGTAGGCTCCTCTGGGGCCAACGTCCTGACTTTC.